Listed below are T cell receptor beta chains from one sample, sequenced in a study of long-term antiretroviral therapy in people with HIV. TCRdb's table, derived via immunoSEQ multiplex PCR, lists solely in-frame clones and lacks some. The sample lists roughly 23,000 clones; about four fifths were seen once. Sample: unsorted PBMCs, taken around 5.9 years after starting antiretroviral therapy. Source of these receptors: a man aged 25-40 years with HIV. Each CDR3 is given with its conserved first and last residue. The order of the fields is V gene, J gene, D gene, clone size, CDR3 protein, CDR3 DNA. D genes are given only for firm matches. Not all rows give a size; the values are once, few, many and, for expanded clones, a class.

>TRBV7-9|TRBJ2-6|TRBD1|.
CANSEGDRAHSGANVLTF
TGTGCCAACTCCGAGGGGGACAGGGCTCACTCTGGGGCCAACGTCCTGACTTTC
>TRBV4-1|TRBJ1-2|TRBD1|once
CASSQPLQGVEGYTF
TGCGCCAGCAGCCAACCTTTGCAGGGGGTAGAAGGCTACACCTTC
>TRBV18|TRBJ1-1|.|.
CASSPSQRGNTEAFF
TGTGCCAGCTCACCGTCACAGCGGGGTAACACTGAAGCTTTCTTT
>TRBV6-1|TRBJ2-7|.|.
CASSEYGIGSYEQYF
TGTGCCAGCAGTGAATACGGGATCGGGTCCTACGAGCAGTACTTC
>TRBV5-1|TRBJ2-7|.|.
CASRGARTGGTSGSYEQYF
TGCGCCAGTAGGGGCGCTCGGACAGGGGGGACTAGCGGCTCCTACGAGCAGTACTTC
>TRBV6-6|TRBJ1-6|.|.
CASSLGSGSPLHF
TGTGCCAGCAGTTTGGGGTCCGGCTCACCCCTCCACTTT
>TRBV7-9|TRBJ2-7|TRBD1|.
CASRLQTGGTYEQYF
TGTGCCAGCAGATTACAGACAGGGGGAACCTACGAGCAGTACTTC
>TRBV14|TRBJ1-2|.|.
CASSPNMYGYTF
TGTGCCAGCAGCCCTAACATGTATGGCTACACCTTC
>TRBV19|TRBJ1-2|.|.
CASSIGLSNYGYTF
TGTGCCAGTAGTATAGGACTCTCTAACTATGGCTACACCTTC
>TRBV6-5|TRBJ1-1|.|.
CASTPGGSTEAFF
TGTGCCAGCACCCCGGGGGGTTCCACTGAAGCTTTCTTT